The entry below gives a single T cell receptor (beta chain) sequence along with its context. For repertoire sequencing, the TCR beta CDR3 regions were amplified from RNA transcripts. Amplification began with first-round RT-PCR using HTBI primers, then second-round multiplex PCR was performed. TCRdb reprocessed the multiplex PCR reads with MiXCR, giving one entry per CDR3 protein. The sample carries a few hundred thousand distinct CDR3 sequences, approximately 37% recorded once. This entry is derived from a study of Graves' ophthalmopathy and Graves' hyperthyroidism. Trimming pared 0 bases from V and 8 bases from J, leaving 12 bases between. Per germline, CDR1 SGHNT and CDR2 YYREEE (reference sequence). This CDR3 spans 15 amino acids.

The gene calls are TRBV5-4 and TRBJ1-6, with D uncertain. The source of this sequence is an adult man with Graves' hyperthyroidism. The source material was peripheral blood or thyroid tissue (not recorded which). In nucleotides, the CDR3 is TGTGCCAGCAGCTTGGCCCCCATGAGGGATTCACCCCTCCACTTT. Translating gives CASSLAPMRDSPLHF. The full variable domain, in which reference TRBV5-4 and TRBJ1-6 provide the parts outside the CDR3, is ETGVTQSPTHLIKTRGQQVTLRCSSQSGHNTVSWYQQALGQGPQFIFQYYREEENGRGNFPPRFSGLQFPNYSSELNVNALELDDSALYLCASSLAPMRDSPLHFGNGTRLTVT.